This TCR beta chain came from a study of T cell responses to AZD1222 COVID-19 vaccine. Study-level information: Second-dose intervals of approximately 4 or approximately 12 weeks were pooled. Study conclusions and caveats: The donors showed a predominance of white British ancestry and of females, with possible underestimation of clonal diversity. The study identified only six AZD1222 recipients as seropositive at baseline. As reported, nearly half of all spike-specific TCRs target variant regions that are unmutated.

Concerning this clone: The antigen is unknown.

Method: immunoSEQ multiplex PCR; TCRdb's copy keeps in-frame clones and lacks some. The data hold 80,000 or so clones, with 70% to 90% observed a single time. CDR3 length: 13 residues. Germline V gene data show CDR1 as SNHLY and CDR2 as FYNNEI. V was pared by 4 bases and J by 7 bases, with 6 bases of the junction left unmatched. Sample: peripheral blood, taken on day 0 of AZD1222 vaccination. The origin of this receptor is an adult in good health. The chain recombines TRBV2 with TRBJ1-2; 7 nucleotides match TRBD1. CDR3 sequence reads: CASSGQGLSGYTF. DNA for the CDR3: TGTGCCAGCAGTGGACAGGGTCTTAGTGGCTACACCTTC.